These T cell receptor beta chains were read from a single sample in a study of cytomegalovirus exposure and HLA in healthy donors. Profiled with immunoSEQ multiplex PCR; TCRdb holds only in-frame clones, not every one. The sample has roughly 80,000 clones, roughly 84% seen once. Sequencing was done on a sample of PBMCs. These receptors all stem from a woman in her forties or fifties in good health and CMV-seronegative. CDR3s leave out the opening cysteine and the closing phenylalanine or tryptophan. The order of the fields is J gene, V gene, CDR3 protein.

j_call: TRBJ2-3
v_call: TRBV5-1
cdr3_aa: ASSPIAGGTDTQY

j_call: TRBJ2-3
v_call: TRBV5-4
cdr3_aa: ASSPGGKSTDTQY

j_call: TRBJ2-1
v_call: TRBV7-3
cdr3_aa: ASSPTGTSGNNEQF

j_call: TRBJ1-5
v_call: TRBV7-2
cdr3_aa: ASSPGGSSNQPQH

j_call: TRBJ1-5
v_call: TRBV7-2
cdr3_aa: ASSLDQNSNQPQH

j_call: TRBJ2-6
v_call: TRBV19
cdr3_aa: ASSIWGLYGANVLT

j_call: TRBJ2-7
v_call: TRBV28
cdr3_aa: ASSFFGQETNEQY

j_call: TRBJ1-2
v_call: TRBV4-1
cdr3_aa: ASSQSGGPNYGYT

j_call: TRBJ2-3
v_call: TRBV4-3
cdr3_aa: ASSQDYRDTDTQY

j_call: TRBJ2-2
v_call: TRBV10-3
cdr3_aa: AISESEARIGELF

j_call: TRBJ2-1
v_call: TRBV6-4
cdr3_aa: ASSDGTGSYNEQF

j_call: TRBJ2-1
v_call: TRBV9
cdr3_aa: ASSVGISGVGSYNEQF

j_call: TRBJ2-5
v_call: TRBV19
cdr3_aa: ASSIRGASLAGNQETQY

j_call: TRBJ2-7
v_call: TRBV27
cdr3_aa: ASSLIGGSGGEQY

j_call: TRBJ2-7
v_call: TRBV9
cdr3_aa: ASSVAPGTSASYEQY

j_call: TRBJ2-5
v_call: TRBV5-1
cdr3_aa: ASSLGTGEETQY

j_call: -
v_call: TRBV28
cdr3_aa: ASTRGPYYEQY

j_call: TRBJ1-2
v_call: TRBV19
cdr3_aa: ASSIDRGFDYGYT

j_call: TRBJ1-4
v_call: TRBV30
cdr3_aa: AWSVSEKLF

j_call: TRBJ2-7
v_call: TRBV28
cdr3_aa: ASSMGLAGAHEQY

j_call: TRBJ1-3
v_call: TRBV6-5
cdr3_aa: ASSSYTGSGNTIY

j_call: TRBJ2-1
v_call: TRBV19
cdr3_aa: ASSVGQSYNEQF